This TCR beta chain is from a study of multiple sclerosis patients with progressive multifocal leukoencephalopathy (dated 2019 in TCRdb). For the wider study: Peripheral T and B cells were examined in MS patients who went on to develop PML (4 under natalizumab, 1 after alemtuzumab) as well as in treated patients who did not. The goal was to find JC virus-specific or public T-cell expansions that arose at the time of PML onset. Two natalizumab-treated patients who later developed PML were followed longitudinally from before therapy through 6 and 12 months to PML onset. Broader findings and caveats from the paper: No common TRBV or TRBJ gene usage or preferential TRBV-TRBJ pairings were detected when PML developed. Most PML patients had lower normalized Shannon entropy, suggesting less diverse TRB repertoires, while values in the natalizumab-treated controls sat near 1. Because of the small, descriptive cohort, whether findings reflect JC virus infection or general immunocompromise remained unclear. Only PML patients had TRB clones above 0.5% frequency, but the clones expanded at PML onset were already present before and during natalizumab therapy. Analysis was restricted to peripheral blood, although for natalizumab-associated PML, cerebrospinal fluid or brain lymphocytes might be more informative.

The immunoSEQ two-step multiplex PCR at survey-level depth was used to amplify TRB CDR3 regions from genomic DNA. Synthetic inline TR CDR3 controls covering all V-J pairings were spiked into each PCR so that template counts could be estimated and amplification bias removed. Reads went through processing to reduce amplification and sequencing bias, and quantification was done against synthetic TR CDR3 analogs. In the authors' own workflow: Raw data were processed in ImmunoSEQ Analyzer, removing out-of-frame sequences and CDR3s with stop codons, and genes were named by IMGT nomenclature. Normalized Shannon entropy, defined as 1 minus Pielou's evenness, served as the summary measure of repertoire diversity. TRB sequences were considered identical only when V gene, J gene and CDR3 were shared. Public PML clonotypes were defined as CDR3s shared by two or more PML-onset samples but absent from earlier samples, from controls, and from public databases. Skylign with the observed count method was used to analyze CDR3 amino acid composition at each position. TCRdb re-hosts the immuneACCESS table, in-frame sequences only. Its copies lack some clones; in the studies checked, an unresolved V gene accounts for under half of them, and the cause for the rest is not known. V and J calls and clone size are copied from that table; D and trimming were computed from the DNA. This sample holds more than 20,000 clones; approximately 90% were observed only once. The top ten constitute approximately 2.4% of the sample.

Reading the label with the study, this specimen's time point is: approximately twelve months of natalizumab therapy. The intended sense of this specimen's treatment or condition label: on natalizumab therapy at sampling. The controls were several MS patients treated with natalizumab who did not develop PML and who were sampled longitudinally. Interferon beta had previously been received by all listed patients, and all PML patients were female. Blood samples for T1 were taken at 6 months of natalizumab therapy, and blood samples for T2 were taken at 12 months of natalizumab therapy. Ficoll-Hypaque density gradient centrifugation was used to isolate peripheral blood mononuclear cells. Trimming costs V 6 bases and J 1 base, and their ends lie 26 bases apart. Its CDR3 holds 19 amino acids, cysteine through phenylalanine. The entry retains the CDR3 DNA only, 57 bases that are in frame from base 1. Taken from the germline V gene, the CDR1 and CDR2 loops are SGHVS and FQNEAQ.

Regarding this clone: Its antigen is currently not known. Base qualities are not provided; no much larger clone lies one nucleotide away. In the same sample, other DNA sequences code for this CDR3.

The rearrangement combines TRBV7-8 with TRBJ2-3, with the D assignment possibly TRBD1 or TRBD2, given 7 matching bases for each. The sequence came from a man aged 30 to 45 with multiple sclerosis. This sample comprised PBMCs, obtained from a patient treated with natalizumab. The DNA sequence is TGTGCCAGCAGTCCCAGGGGGGGGAGGGCCTCCTTGGGCACAGATACGCAGTATTTT. Translated, it reads CASSPRGGRASLGTDTQYF.